This T cell receptor (beta chain) was sequenced for a study of blood T cell repertoires in COVID-19. About the study: The United States, Italy and Spain supplied acute and convalescent COVID-19 samples. In each case, the material was cDNA or gDNA derived from T cells, B-cell-depleted T cells, or PBMCs.

In the authors' methods: Amplification of reference gene primers provided the estimated nucleated cell counts. Data came from immunoSEQ multiplex PCR; TCRdb stores just in-frame clones and leaves some out. That table furnishes V, J and clone size, whereas the DNA furnished D and trimming. The sample contains about 150,000 clones, 60% to 85% of which appear only once. In germline, CDR1 is SGDLS, CDR2 YYNGEE. This CDR3 region has 14 residues. J gave up 2 bases and V 0 bases, and 1 base lay outside the gene matches. The sample was peripheral blood. This chain uses TRBV9 with TRBJ2-7; TRBD2 agrees at 8 bases. This clonotype was obtained from a man aged 45-65 years with active or convalescent COVID-19. The CDR3 spells CASSVGSGTYEQYF. The CDR3 nucleotides are TGTGCCAGCAGCGTAGGTAGCGGGACCTACGAGCAGTACTTC.